This TCR beta chain stems from a study of tumor and adjacent non-tumor tissue in lung cancer. Three rounds of nested PCR, following a modified ARM-PCR protocol, produced the TCRbeta library. Via MiXCR, TCRdb re-called the multiplex PCR reads, giving one row per CDR3 protein. The table has more than 85,000 distinct CDR3 sequences, roughly three fifths seen once. RNA was extracted from bulk tissue without any cell sorting. More than 3 cm separated this lung sample from the edge of the tumor. Germline lookup yields CDR1 WSHSY and CDR2 SAAADI. The V end lost 4 bases, the J end lost 6 bases, and 7 bases lay between the germline ends. CDR3 length equals 11 residues.

Sequenced input: distant non-tumor lung tissue. The sequence was collected from a man in his 60s with non-small cell lung cancer. The chain has TRBV10-2 and TRBJ2-7; the D is unclear. The DNA of the CDR3 is TGCGCCAGCAGTGTAGGATCCGAGCAGTACTTC. Translated, it gives CASSVGSEQYF.